This T cell receptor (beta chain) was profiled in a study of blood T cell repertoires in COVID-19. The CDR3 runs to 16 residues. The V segment lost 4 bases and the J segment 4 bases; nucleotides outside the gene matches: 7. Germline V gives CDR1 SGHTA, CDR2 FQGTGA. Produced via immunoSEQ multiplex PCR; TCRdb's table is partial and in-frame only. The repertoire holds over 250,000 clones, with around nine tenths as singletons. V and J are TRBV7-3 and TRBJ2-2, with TRBD2 matching 9 bases. The TCR originated in a woman aged 60-70 years with acute or convalescent COVID-19. Source material: peripheral blood. CDR3 sequence: CASSSQSGGTTGELFF. The DNA of the CDR3 is TGTGCCAGCAGCTCCCAGAGCGGGGGGACCACCGGGGAGCTGTTTTTT.